The present entry profiles one TCR beta chain with its context. The data derive from a study of T cell clones after liver transplantation. Overall study: Immunosuppression withdrawal was tried within 2 years after liver transplantation in this trial.

CDR1 is SGHDT and CDR2 is YYEEEE in the germline V gene. This CDR3 is built from 14 residues. Losses at the gene ends were 3 bases for V and 15 bases for J; bases not matched to a gene: 7. Sequencing was performed with immunoSEQ multiplex PCR; in TCRdb, only in-frame clones are kept and a portion is missing. Here the sample spans fewer than 80,000 clones, under 90% being singletons. Source: CD4+ T cells from blood, taken less than 50 months after liver transplant. The chain recombines TRBV5-6 with TRBJ2-1; 15 bases fit TRBD2. The TCR sequence derives from a human patient who received a liver transplant. Some T cells may be transferred from the graft donor. The CDR3 here is CASSSGTSGGLLFF. The CDR3 DNA follows: TGTGCCAGCAGCTCAGGGACTAGCGGGGGGTTGCTGTTCTTC.